This TCR beta chain was captured in a study of T cell responses to AZD1222 COVID-19 vaccine. The germline V gene has CDR1 SGHAT and CDR2 FQNNGV. This CDR3 comprises 15 residues. V shed 3 bases and J shed 3 bases, with 14 bases lying between them. Method: immunoSEQ multiplex PCR; TCRdb's copy keeps in-frame clones and lacks some. The sample contains some 110,000 clones, 85% to 95% of which appear only once. J is TRBJ1-1 and V is TRBV11-2; perhaps TRBD1 as D (5 bases). The clonotype comes from an adult in good health. The starting material was peripheral blood, obtained on day 0 of AZD1222 vaccination. DNA of the CDR3: TGTGCCAGCAGCTTCGGGACGGAAATACACACTGAAGCTTTCTTT. It codes for CASSFGTEIHTEAFF. Full variable domain (remainder filled in from reference TRBV11-2 and TRBJ1-1): EAGVAQSPRYKIIEKRQSVAFWCNPISGHATLYWYQQILGQGPKLLIQFQNNGVVDDSQLPKDRFSAERLKGVDSTLKIQPAKLEDSAVYLCASSFGTEIHTEAFFGQGTRLTVV.